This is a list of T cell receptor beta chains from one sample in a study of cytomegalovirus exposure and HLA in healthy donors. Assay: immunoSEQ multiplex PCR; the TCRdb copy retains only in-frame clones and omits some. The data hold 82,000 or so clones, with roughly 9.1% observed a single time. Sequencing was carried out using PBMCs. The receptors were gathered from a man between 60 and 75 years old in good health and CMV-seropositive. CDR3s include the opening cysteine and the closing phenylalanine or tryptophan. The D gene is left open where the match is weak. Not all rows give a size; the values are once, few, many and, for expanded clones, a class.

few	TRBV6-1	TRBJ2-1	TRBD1	CASKVRTGDNEQFF	TGTGCCAGCAAAGTCCGGACAGGGGACAATGAGCAGTTCTTC
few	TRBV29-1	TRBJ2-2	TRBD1	CSVHRGTNTGELFF	TGCAGCGTCCACAGGGGAACGAACACCGGGGAGCTGTTTTTT
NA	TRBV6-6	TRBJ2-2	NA	CASSYRGDTGELFF	TGTGCCAGCAGTTACAGGGGCGACACCGGGGAGCTGTTTTTT
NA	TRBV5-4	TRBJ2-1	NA	CASSLDGSSYNEQFF	TGTGCCAGCAGCTTGGACGGGAGCTCCTACAATGAGCAGTTCTTC
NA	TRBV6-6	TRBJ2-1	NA	CAVAPESANEQFF	TGTGCAGTAGCTCCGGAGTCGGCCAATGAGCAGTTCTTC
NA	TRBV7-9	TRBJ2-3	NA	CASSLGTGRDTQYF	TGTGCCAGCAGCTTAGGTACGGGGAGGGATACGCAGTATTTT
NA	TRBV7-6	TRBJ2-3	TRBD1	CASSSQGAEDTQYF	TGTGCCAGCAGCTCACAGGGGGCAGAAGATACGCAGTATTTT
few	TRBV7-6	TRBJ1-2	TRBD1	CASSLAGGGGYTF	TGTGCCAGCAGCTTAGCAGGGGGCGGAGGCTACACCTTC
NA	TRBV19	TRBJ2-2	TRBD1	CASRGQGSLTGELFF	TGTGCCAGTAGGGGACAGGGCTCTTTGACCGGGGAGCTGTTTTTT
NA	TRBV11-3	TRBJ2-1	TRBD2	CASSSSRGTSGSSEQFF	TGTGCCAGCAGCTCCAGCAGGGGGACTAGCGGGAGTTCTGAGCAGTTCTTC
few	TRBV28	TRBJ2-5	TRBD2	CASSQPGLAGVQETQYF	TGTGCCAGCAGCCAGCCGGGACTAGCGGGAGTCCAAGAGACCCAGTACTTC
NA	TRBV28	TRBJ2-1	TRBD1	CASSLRQGEGSEQFF	TGTGCCAGCAGTTTACGACAGGGAGAGGGAAGTGAGCAGTTCTTC
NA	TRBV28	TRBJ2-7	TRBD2	CASTPGAGRDEQYF	TGTGCCAGCACCCCCGGGGCAGGGAGGGACGAGCAGTACTTC
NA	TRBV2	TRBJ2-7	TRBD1	CASSQLSTPGTDYEQYF	TGTGCTAGCAGTCAATTGAGCACCCCCGGGACAGACTACGAGCAGTACTTC
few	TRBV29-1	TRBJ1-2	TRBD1	CSALTGAYGYTF	TGCAGCGCTCTGACAGGGGCTTACGGCTACACCTTC
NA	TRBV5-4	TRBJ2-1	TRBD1	CASSQGTGEQFF	TGTGCCAGCAGCCAAGGGACAGGCGAGCAGTTCTTC
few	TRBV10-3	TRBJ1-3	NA	CAITLQDTIYF	TGTGCCATCACCCTTCAGGACACCATATATTTT
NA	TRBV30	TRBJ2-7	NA	CAWTPDSSYEQYF	TGTGCCTGGACTCCGGACAGCTCCTACGAGCAGTACTTC
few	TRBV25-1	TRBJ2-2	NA	CASSTTGYTGELFF	TGTGCCAGCAGTACAACGGGGTACACCGGGGAGCTGTTTTTT
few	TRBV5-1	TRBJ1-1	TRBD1	CASSLGQGARGNTEAFF	TGCGCCAGCAGCTTAGGACAGGGGGCGCGGGGGAACACTGAAGCTTTCTTT
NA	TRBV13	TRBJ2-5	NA	CASSLLQGQETQYF	TGTGCCAGCAGCTTACTACAGGGCCAAGAGACCCAGTACTTC
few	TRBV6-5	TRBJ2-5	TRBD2	CASRSERGEETQYF	TGTGCCAGCAGATCTGAGCGGGGTGAAGAGACCCAGTACTTC
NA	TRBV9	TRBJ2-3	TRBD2	CASSTTVAGGDTQYF	TGTGCCAGCAGCACTACTGTAGCGGGAGGCGATACGCAGTATTTT